The 17 T cell receptor beta chains in this list originate from one sample, sequenced in a study of shared clonotypes between healthy human individuals. Profiled with immunoSEQ multiplex PCR; TCRdb holds only in-frame clones, not every one. The sample carries about 1.5 million clones, about 98% recorded once. The material sequenced was naive CD4+ T cells sorted from blood. Subset defined: CD45RA+ positively selected. The receptor set was obtained from a man aged 25-45 years in good health.

This chain connects TRBV6-5 to TRBJ2-7; 9 bases line up with TRBD1. J lost 1 base, V lost 6 bases, and 4 bases had no gene match. Per germline, CDR1 MNHEY and CDR2 SVGAGI. The CDR3 is 14 residues long. The CDR3 loop reads CASSQDRGSYEQYF. CDR3 nucleotide sequence: TGTGCCAGCAGCCAGGACAGGGGTTCCTACGAGCAGTACTTC.

The J gene is TRBJ1-4, the V gene TRBV4-1; weak D call: TRBD1 (5 bases). Germline V gives CDR1 MGHRA, CDR2 YSYEKL. This CDR3 contains 16 residues. V shed 0 bases and J shed 11 bases, with 19 bases lying between them. The CDR3 DNA reads as TGCGCCAGCAGCCAAGAAATCATGGGGCTCGGGACGAAACTGTTTTTT. Amino acid sequence: CASSQEIMGLGTKLFF.

V usage is TRBV5-4 and J usage is TRBJ2-7, with a tentative D call TRBD1 (5 bases). CDR3 size: 15 residues. The germline V gene has CDR1 SGHNT and CDR2 YYREEE (reference sequence). Trimming removed 0 bases at V and 0 bases at J, with 10 bases between. The CDR3 DNA is TGTGCCAGCAGCTTGGCAGGGATTAGCTCCTACGAGCAGTACTTC. Its translation is CASSLAGISSYEQYF.

The gene calls are TRBV15 and TRBJ2-7, with D unclear. Germline V gene data show CDR1 as LNHNV and CDR2 as YYDKDF (reference sequence). V lost 4 bases and J 1 base, leaving 2 bases between the germline ends. CDR3 length equals 11 residues. The CDR3 spells CATSKSYEQYF. DNA for the CDR3: TGTGCCACCAGCAAGTCCTACGAGCAGTACTTC. Based on the CDR3 plus reference TRBV15 and TRBJ2-7, the full variable domain is DAMVIQNPRYQVTQFGKPVTLSCSQTLNHNVMYWYQQKSSQAPKLLFHYYDKDFNNEADTPDNFQSRRPNTSFCFLDIRSPGLGDTAMYLCATSKSYEQYFGPGTRLTVT.

J is TRBJ2-7 and V is TRBV28; D call uncertain. Germline V CDR1 and CDR2: MDHEN, SYDVKM. V lost 6 bases and J 0 bases, leaving 12 bases between the germline ends. CDR3 size: 14 residues. The CDR3 spells CASSKQRSSYEQYF. As DNA, the CDR3 is TGTGCCAGCAGCAAACAGAGGAGCTCCTACGAGCAGTACTTC.

V gene TRBV5-1 combines with J gene TRBJ2-3; 11 positions agree with TRBD2. Per germline, CDR1 SGHRS and CDR2 YFSETQ. V shed 3 bases and J 6 bases; nucleotides not matched to a gene: 9. The CDR3 extends over 16 amino acids. The CDR3 loop reads CASSSSRTSGPDTQYF. The CDR3 DNA is TGCGCCAGCAGCTCCTCGCGGACTAGCGGGCCGGATACGCAGTATTTT.

For this clone: The same CDR3 can be traced to other DNA sequences in this sample. V usage is TRBV19 and J usage is TRBJ2-5, with no clear D. The CDR3 covers 14 residues. Germline loops: CDR1 LNHDA, CDR2 SQIVND (reference sequence). The V gene lost 3 bases and the J gene lost 2 bases, with 10 bases spanning the gap. The CDR3 is CASSISKGQETQYF. CDR3 in DNA: TGTGCCAGTAGTATTTCGAAAGGTCAAGAGACCCAGTACTTC.

V gene TRBV7-2 combines with J gene TRBJ2-3; D not resolved. The CDR3 consists of 13 residues. V was clipped by 11 bases and J by 0 bases, with 12 bases between them. Germline loops: CDR1 SGHTA, CDR2 FQGNSA. The CDR3 is CAPRAPSTDTQYF. DNA for the CDR3: TGTGCCCCTCGGGCCCCTAGCACAGATACGCAGTATTTT.

The rearrangement uses TRBV5-1 and TRBJ2-5; tentatively, D is TRBD2 (7 bases). Germline V CDR1 and CDR2: SGHRS, YFSETQ. This CDR3 comprises 13 residues. In nucleotides, the CDR3 is TGCGCGAGCTCTCAAGGGAGGGGGGAGACCCAGTACTTC. Protein sequence: CASSQGRGETQYF.

A single count supports this clone. As DNA, the CDR3 is TGTGCCAGCAGCCCTCGGGGGAGGGTCTATGAGCAGTTCTTC. Protein product: CASSPRGRVYEQFF. The J gene is TRBJ2-1, the V gene TRBV27, with 7 positions matching TRBD2. The CDR3 covers 14 residues. After removal of 6 bases from V and 8 bases from J, the junction contained 10 bases not matched to a gene. The germline V gene encodes CDR1 MNHEY and CDR2 SMNVEV (reference sequence).

The chain is built from TRBV11-2 and TRBJ2-5; 11 bases line up with TRBD2. The length of the CDR3 is 15 residues. The V and J ends lost 0 bases and 7 bases, in that order; junction bases with no gene match: 4. Germline loops: CDR1 SGHAT, CDR2 FQNNGV. Here the CDR3 DNA reads TGTGCCAGCAGCTTAGATCTAACTAGCGGGAGGACCCAGTACTTC. The encoded protein is CASSLDLTSGRTQYF.

This clone was counted a single time. V is TRBV28 and J is TRBJ2-3, with D possibly TRBD2 on 5 matching bases. V lost 5 bases and J 10 bases, leaving 22 bases between the germline ends. This CDR3 spans 15 amino acids. Germline V lookup: CDR1 MDHEN, CDR2 SYDVKM. The CDR3 sequence: CASSPRTAGPRSQYF. CDR3 DNA: TGTGCCAGCAGTCCACGGACTGCGGGCCCACGATCGCAGTATTTT.

In this sample, this clone turned up once. The CDR3 DNA follows: TGTGCCAGTACCCAAGGACAGGGGATCGAGCAGTACTTC. Translating gives CASTQGQGIEQYF. This sequence joins TRBV19 and TRBJ2-7, with 9 bases identical to TRBD1. Germline CDR1 reads LNHDA; CDR2 reads SQIVND (reference sequence). The length of the CDR3 is 13 residues. V lost 7 bases, J lost 6 bases, and 7 bases stayed unmatched.

This chain links TRBV7-2 with TRBJ2-7, with 7 positions matching TRBD2. The CDR3 covers 16 residues. Losses at the gene ends were 5 bases for V and 0 bases for J; bases not matched to a gene: 10. Germline assignment: CDR1 SGHTA and CDR2 FQGNSA. The CDR3 coding sequence is TGTGCCAGCAGCCCGGACGGCGGGGGAATCTCCTACGAGCAGTACTTC. Protein: CASSPDGGGISYEQYF.

The chain links TRBV2 to TRBJ1-5; 9 bases are shared with TRBD1. The trim removed 6 bases at V and 4 bases at J, leaving 4 bases unmatched. This CDR3 comprises 14 residues. Germline CDR1 SNHLY, CDR2 FYNNEI. The DNA for the CDR3 is TGTGCCAGCAGCCGGGACAGGGTAAATCAGCCCCAGCATTTT. It codes for CASSRDRVNQPQHF.

This chain joins TRBV9 and TRBJ1-2; D gene ambiguous. The germline V gene has CDR1 SGDLS and CDR2 YYNGEE. The CDR3 is 16 amino acids. V was pared by 0 bases and J by 0 bases, with 12 bases between. The CDR3 DNA sequence: TGTGCCAGCAGCGTAGGCCATCGGAATACTAACTATGGCTACACCTTC. Encoded protein: CASSVGHRNTNYGYTF.

The chain employs TRBV27 and TRBJ2-7; 9 bases map to TRBD1. This CDR3 has 15 residues. Germline assignment: CDR1 MNHEY and CDR2 SMNVEV (reference sequence). V was clipped by 5 bases and J by 3 bases; unmatched bases: 8. The CDR3 reads CASSKRQGGVYEQYF. CDR3 DNA sequence: TGTGCCAGCAGTAAGAGACAGGGGGGAGTCTACGAGCAGTACTTC.